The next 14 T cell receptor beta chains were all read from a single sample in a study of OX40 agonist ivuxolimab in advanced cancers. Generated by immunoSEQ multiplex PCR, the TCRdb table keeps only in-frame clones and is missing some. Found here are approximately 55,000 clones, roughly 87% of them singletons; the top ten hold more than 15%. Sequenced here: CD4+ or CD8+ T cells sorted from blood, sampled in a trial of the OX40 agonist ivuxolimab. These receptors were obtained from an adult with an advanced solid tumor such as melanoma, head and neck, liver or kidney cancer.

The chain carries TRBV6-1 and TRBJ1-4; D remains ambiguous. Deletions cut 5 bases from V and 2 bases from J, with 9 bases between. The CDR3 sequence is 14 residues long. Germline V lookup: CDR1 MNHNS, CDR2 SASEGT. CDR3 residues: CASSFLRTNEKLFF. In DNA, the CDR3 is TGTGCCAGCAGTTTTCTACGGACTAATGAAAAACTGTTTTTT.

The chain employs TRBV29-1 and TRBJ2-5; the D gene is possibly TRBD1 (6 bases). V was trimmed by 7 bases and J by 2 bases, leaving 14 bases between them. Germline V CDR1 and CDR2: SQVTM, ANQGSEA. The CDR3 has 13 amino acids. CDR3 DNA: TGCAGCGCCCCGACGGACAGTCAAGAGACCCAGTACTTC. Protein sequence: CSAPTDSQETQYF.

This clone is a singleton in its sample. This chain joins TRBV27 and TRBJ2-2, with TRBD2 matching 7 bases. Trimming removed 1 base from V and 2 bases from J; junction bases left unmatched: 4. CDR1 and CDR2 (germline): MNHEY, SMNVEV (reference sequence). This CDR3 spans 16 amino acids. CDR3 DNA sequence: TGTGCCAGCAGTTTATGGCTAGCGGATAACACCGGGGAGCTGTTTTTT. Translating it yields CASSLWLADNTGELFF.

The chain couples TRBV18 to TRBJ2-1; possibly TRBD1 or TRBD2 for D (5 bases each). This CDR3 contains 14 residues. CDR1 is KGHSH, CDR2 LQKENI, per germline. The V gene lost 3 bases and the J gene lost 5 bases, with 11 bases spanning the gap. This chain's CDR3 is CASSPGTANNEQFF. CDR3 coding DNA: TGTGCCAGCTCACCCGGGACGGCCAACAATGAGCAGTTCTTC.

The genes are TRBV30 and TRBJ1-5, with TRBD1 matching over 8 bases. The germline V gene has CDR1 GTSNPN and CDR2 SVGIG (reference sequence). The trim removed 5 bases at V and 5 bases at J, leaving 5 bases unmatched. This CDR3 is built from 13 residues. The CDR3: CAWGAGGDQPQHF. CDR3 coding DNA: TGTGCCTGGGGGGCAGGGGGCGATCAGCCCCAGCATTTT. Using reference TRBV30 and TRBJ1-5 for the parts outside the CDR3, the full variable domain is SQTIHQWPATLVQPVGSPLSLECTVEGTSNPNLYWYRQAAGRGLQLLFYSVGIGQISSEVPQNLSASRPQDRQFILSSKKLLLSDSGFYLCAWGAGGDQPQHFGDGTRLSIL.

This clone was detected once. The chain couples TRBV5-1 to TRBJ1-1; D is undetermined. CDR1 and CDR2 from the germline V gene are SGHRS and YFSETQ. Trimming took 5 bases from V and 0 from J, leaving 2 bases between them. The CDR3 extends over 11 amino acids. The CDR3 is CASRVNTEAFF. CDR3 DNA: TGCGCCAGCAGGGTGAACACTGAAGCTTTCTTT. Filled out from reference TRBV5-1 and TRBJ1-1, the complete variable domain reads KAGVTQTPRYLIKTRGQQVTLSCSPISGHRSVSWYQQTPGQGLQFLFEYFSETQRNKGNFPGRFSGRQFSNSRSEMNVSTLELGDSALYLCASRVNTEAFFGQGTRLTVV.

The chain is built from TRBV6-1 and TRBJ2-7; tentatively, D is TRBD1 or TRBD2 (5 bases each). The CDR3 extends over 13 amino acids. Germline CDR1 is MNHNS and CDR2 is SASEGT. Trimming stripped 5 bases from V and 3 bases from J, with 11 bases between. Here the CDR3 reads CASSRGWDYEQYF. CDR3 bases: TGTGCCAGCAGTCGGGGCTGGGACTACGAGCAGTACTTC.

In DNA form, the CDR3 reads TGTGCCAGCAGTTTGATCCGGGCCCCCCTCCACTTT. It specifies CASSLIRAPLHF. The chain links TRBV28 to TRBJ1-6; D is undetermined. Germline loops: CDR1 MDHEN, CDR2 SYDVKM. This CDR3 has 12 amino acids. V lost 3 bases and J lost 13, with 10 bases in between.

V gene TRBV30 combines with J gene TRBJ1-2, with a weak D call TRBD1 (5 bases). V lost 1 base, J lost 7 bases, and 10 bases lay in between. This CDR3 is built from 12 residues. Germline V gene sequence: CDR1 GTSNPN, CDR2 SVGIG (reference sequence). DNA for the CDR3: TGTGCCTGGAGTGGGGGGGGATCTGGCTACACCTTC. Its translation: CAWSGGGSGYTF.

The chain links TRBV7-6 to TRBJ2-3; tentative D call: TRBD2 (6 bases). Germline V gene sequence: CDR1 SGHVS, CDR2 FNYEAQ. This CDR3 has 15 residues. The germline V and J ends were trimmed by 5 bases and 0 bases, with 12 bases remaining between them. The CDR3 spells CASSRLSGSTDTQYF. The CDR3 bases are TGTGCCAGCAGCCGACTAAGCGGGAGCACAGATACGCAGTATTTT.

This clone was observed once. The CDR3 region is CASSLHGAGGQSNEQFF. In DNA form, the CDR3 reads TGTGCCAGCAGCCTTCACGGGGCGGGAGGCCAGAGCAATGAGCAGTTCTTC. The chain carries TRBV4-2 and TRBJ2-1, with 8 bases matching TRBD2. The CDR3 covers 17 residues. CDR1 LGHNA and CDR2 YNFKEQ come from the germline V gene. J was trimmed by 6 bases and V by 4 bases; bases with no gene match: 14.

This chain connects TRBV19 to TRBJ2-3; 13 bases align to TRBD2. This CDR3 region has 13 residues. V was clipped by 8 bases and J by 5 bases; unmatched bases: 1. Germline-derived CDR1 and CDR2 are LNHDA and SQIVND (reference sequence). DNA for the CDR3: TGTGCCAGTTGGACTAGCGGGAGAGATACGCAGTATTTT. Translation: CASWTSGRDTQYF.

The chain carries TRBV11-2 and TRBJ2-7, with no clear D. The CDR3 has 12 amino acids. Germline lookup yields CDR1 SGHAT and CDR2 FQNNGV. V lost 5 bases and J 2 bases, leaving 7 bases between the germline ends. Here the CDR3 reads CASSLRPYEQYF. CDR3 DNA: TGTGCCAGCAGCCTACGACCCTACGAGCAGTACTTC.

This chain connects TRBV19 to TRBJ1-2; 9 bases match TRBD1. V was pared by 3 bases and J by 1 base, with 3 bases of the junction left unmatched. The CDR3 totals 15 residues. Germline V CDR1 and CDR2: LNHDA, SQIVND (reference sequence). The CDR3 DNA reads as TGTGCCAGTAGTATGGACAGGGGAAGTAACTATGGCTACACCTTC. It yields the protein CASSMDRGSNYGYTF.